Included here is one T cell receptor (beta chain) sequence, with context. The specificity of this receptor is unknown. No base-level quality is on record; no much larger clone is a single base apart. TCRdb lists the instrument as Illumina HiSeq 2500. Quantitative 5'-RACE with molecular barcodes was the method used to prepare the TCR beta libraries. The authors' analysis ran thus. Disease-linked TCR variants were identified with a new computational method built on a probabilistic model of VDJ rearrangement. TCRdb reprocessed the public reads (quality trimming at Q25 with fastp, clone calling with MiXCR) and kept in-frame beta chains. Merged by CDR3 protein, the rows form single entries marked with the most common genes and DNA. The V and J calls come from TCRdb's annotation, not from the publication. The sample data list some 92,000 distinct CDR3 sequences, and under 30% of these were observed just once. The ten largest clones add up to around 56% of the sample.

The CDR3 sequence holds 14 residues, the cysteine and phenylalanine included. This entry keeps only the CDR3 DNA: 42 bases, framed from base 1. The junction carries 9 bases between V and J, which are trimmed by 2 bases and 1 base respectively. In the germline V gene (reference sequence), CDR1 corresponds to SGHKS and CDR2 to YYEKEE. This entry belongs to a study of CD8 T cells in ankylosing spondylitis (dated by TCRdb to 2016 to 2017). For context, the study as a whole: T cell receptor beta repertoires were profiled in healthy donors and ankylosing spondylitis patients so that disease-linked TCR variants could be found. The whole study cohort included some 100 healthy donors and around 24 ankylosing spondylitis patients. Peripheral blood was sampled, and synovial fluid was additionally collected from ankylosing spondylitis patients. What the authors observed across the whole study: A CD8+ phenotype was shown by the disease-linked clones, which were found at relatively low frequencies in peripheral blood. A TCR beta motif made up of 7 to 9 highly homologous amino acid variants appeared to be characteristic of blood from ankylosing spondylitis patients. Some of the motif variants had been reported before in the synovial fluid and blood of reactive arthritis patients, a finding that suggests common disease-initiation mechanisms. According to the report, matched synovial fluid samples from ankylosing spondylitis patients were significantly enriched for the disease-linked clones.

The sequence was obtained from a male donor with ankylosing spondylitis or in good health (not recorded which). The receptor chain draws on TRBV5-5 and TRBJ1-1, with the identity of the D gene unclear. The specimen sequenced was blood, either unsorted or a sorted T cell fraction (not recorded which). The sequence in DNA is TGTGCCAGCAGCTTCGGGGTAGCGAACACTGAAGCTTTCTTT. Its amino acids are CASSFGVANTEAFF.